This T cell receptor (beta chain) was captured in a study of beta chain features in type 1 diabetes listed by TCRdb under 2018. Study-wide context: Patients and healthy donors did not differ in mean age, gender distribution, total cell number or subset yield. Across all samples, approximately 98,000,000 sorted cells were examined, and cell number per subset correlated strongly with RNA yield. Regulatory and stem cell-like memory subsets were obtained from only 8 patients and roughly 8 healthy donors, while naive and central memory subsets were obtained from all 30 or so donors. The study compared TCRB repertoires of sorted circulating CD4+ T cell subsets between recently diagnosed type 1 diabetes patients and matched healthy donors.

The full study reports these points: PCR might favor shorter templates, but patient and control samples were amplified and corrected together, so any skew would affect both groups equally. Because cDNA was sequenced instead of genomic DNA, activated cells with high expression could be over-represented, although the groups did not differ in activation or CD3 levels. Naive, central memory and regulatory TCRB repertoires appeared to be more alike among patients than among healthy donors. At VDJ recombination sites, type 1 diabetes patients had fewer insertions and more deleted nucleotides, which implies abnormalities in thymic rearrangement. Only small numbers of individuals were included in the HLA sub-analyses, which left unresolved whether HLA type had any influence on TCRB rearrangement. Type 1 diabetes patients showed a moderate but significant shortening of TCRB CDR3 length in all four CD4+ subsets.

Each donor gave one peripheral blood draw, approximately 120 mL on average, collected into heparinised tubes. A BD FACSAria II was used to sort naive, central memory, regulatory and stem cell-like memory CD4+ T cells with a panel that included CD45RO, CCR7, CD25, CD127, CD95 and CD27. Every sorted population had a purity above 98%. Right away, PBMCs were isolated by Lymphoprep density gradient centrifugation and were stained directly, with no culture step. So that batch effects would be minimized, each experiment stained and sorted samples in pairs, pairing one healthy donor with one patient. Concerning this clone: No cognate antigen has been identified for it. Base qualities are not provided; no much larger clone lies one nucleotide away.

The High Capacity cDNA Reverse Transcription Kit was used to reverse transcribe all of the isolated RNA, meaning that expressed TCRB transcripts were what got sequenced. Deep immunoSEQ sequencing was applied to naive, central memory and regulatory T cell samples, giving an average of about 3.7 million total reads per sample. Sorted cells were lysed in RLT buffer, and RNA was extracted using DNase-treated RNeasy Micro or Mini kits according to cell number. To prevent cross-contamination, each cell subset was processed individually, whereas patient and healthy donor samples were processed jointly. Using the immunoSEQ multiplex PCR, TCRB sequences were amplified from cDNA into 87-bp fragments spanning the CDR3 region. Amplicons were sequenced on the Illumina HiSeq platform. Concerning the study's data processing: PCR bias was computationally corrected using synthetic template baselines, reads within Hamming distance 2 were collapsed, and singletons that could not be merged were discarded. Reads were aligned to IMGT to assign V, D and J genes, CDR3 length, and insertions or deletions at six rearrangement sites. Within each subset, clonotype counts were normalized to sorted cell number, and only after that were true diversity and Gini coefficients computed with the tcR R package. The overlap coefficient, calculated on TCRB nucleotide sequences, was used to measure repertoire sharing. The immuneACCESS repertoire file appears here via TCRdb, limited to in-frame rearrangements. These files lack a portion of the clones; in checked studies, under half of the deficit traces to unresolved V genes, and the cause of the others is not known. For V, J and clone size, that table is used; D and trimming come from the DNA. This sample is represented by about 320,000 clones; less than 15% of them were singletons. The top ten clones comprise more than 6.5% of the sample.

V loses 3 bases of germline sequence and J loses 0 bases, and the interval between the two ends is 11 bases. CDR1 and CDR2 (MDHEN, SYDVKM) derive from the germline V gene. From cysteine to phenylalanine, the CDR3 is 15 amino acids long. CDR3 DNA only is kept here, 45 bases in frame from base 1. Recombination joined TRBV28 with TRBJ1-1; the D region possibly corresponds to TRBD1 (5 bases align). This receptor was taken from a man younger than 45 in good health. The sample taken for sequencing was central memory CD4+ T cells from blood. DNA sequence: TGTGCCAGCAGTTTGGGGACCGCAATGAACACTGAAGCTTTCTTT. Its product reads: CASSLGTAMNTEAFF.